This is a list of T cell receptor beta chains from one sample in a study of cytotoxic CD8 clonotypes in ibrutinib-treated CLL. The assay was immunoSEQ multiplex PCR, and TCRdb's table has in-frame clones only and misses some. The table has more than 200,000 clones, 60% to 75% seen once. The sequenced sample was PBMCs, obtained after 24 months of ibrutinib treatment. These receptors came from a human donor with chronic lymphocytic leukemia. Both conserved end residues are part of each CDR3. D genes are given only for firm matches. Clone size is given for some rows only: seen once, a few or many times, or a class if the clone is expanded.

V,J,size,D,CDR3,DNA
TRBV5-4,TRBJ1-1,NA,TRBD1,CASSGTGGRAEAFF,TGTGCCAGCAGCGGGACAGGGGGTAGGGCTGAAGCTTTCTTT
TRBV6-5,TRBJ2-6,once,NA,CASTRAGANVLTF,TGTGCCAGCACCCGGGCTGGGGCCAACGTCCTGACTTTC
TRBV11-2,TRBJ1-2,few,TRBD1,CASSSGQVGYTF,TGTGCCAGCAGCTCCGGACAGGTTGGCTACACCTTC
TRBV28,TRBJ2-1,NA,NA,CASSFHTFYKSSYNEQFF,TGTGCCAGCAGTTTCCATACATTCTATAAGAGCTCCTACAATGAGCAGTTCTTC
TRBV11-2,TRBJ2-1,once,NA,CASSPLSRTYNEQFF,TGTGCCAGCAGCCCACTATCTCGGACCTACAATGAGCAGTTCTTC
TRBV27,TRBJ2-7,NA,TRBD2,CATKSEAGGPWQYF,TGTGCCACCAAGTCCGAAGCGGGAGGGCCTTGGCAGTACTTC
TRBV11-3,TRBJ2-5,once,NA,CASSERGETQYF,TGTGCCAGCAGCGAACGGGGGGAGACCCAGTACTTC
TRBV12-2,TRBJ2-3,NA,NA,CASRSNKILGSLSDTQYF,TGTGCAAGTCGCTCGAACAAAATACTCGGGAGTCTTTCCGATACGCAGTATTTT
TRBV7-9,TRBJ1-5,NA,NA,CASSTGLKGNQPQHF,TGTGCCAGCAGCACCGGTCTAAAGGGCAATCAGCCCCAGCATTTT
TRBV5-4,TRBJ2-3,NA,NA,CASSLAGTRTDTQYF,TGTGCCAGCAGCTTGGCCGGGACACGGACAGATACGCAGTATTTT
TRBV16,TRBJ2-7,NA,TRBD1,CASSRSRGSVVYEQYF,TGTGCCAGCAGCCGTAGCAGGGGGTCTGTTGTCTACGAGCAGTACTTC
TRBV5-1,TRBJ1-4,NA,NA,CASSLLGVGANEKLFF,TGCGCCAGCAGCCTATTAGGCGTAGGGGCTAATGAAAAACTGTTTTTT
TRBV30,TRBJ2-7,NA,TRBD2,CAWSVPSGWSYEQYF,TGTGCCTGGAGTGTTCCTAGCGGGTGGTCCTACGAGCAGTACTTC